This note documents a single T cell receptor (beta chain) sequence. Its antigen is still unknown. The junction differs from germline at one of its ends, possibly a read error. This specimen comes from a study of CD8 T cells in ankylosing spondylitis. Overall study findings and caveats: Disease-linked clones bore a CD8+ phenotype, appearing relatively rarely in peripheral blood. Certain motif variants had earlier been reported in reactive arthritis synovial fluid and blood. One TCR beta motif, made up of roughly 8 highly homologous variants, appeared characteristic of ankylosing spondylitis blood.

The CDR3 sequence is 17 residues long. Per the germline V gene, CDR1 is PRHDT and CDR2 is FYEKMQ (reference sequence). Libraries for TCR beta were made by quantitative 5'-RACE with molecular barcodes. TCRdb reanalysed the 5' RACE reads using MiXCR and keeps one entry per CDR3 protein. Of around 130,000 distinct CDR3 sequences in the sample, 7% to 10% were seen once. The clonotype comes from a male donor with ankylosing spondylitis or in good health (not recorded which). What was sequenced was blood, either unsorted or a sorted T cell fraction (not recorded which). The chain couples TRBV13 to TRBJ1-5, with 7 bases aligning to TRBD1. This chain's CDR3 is CACSRTGVGTSNQPQHF. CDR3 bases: TGTGCCTGCAGCAGAACAGGGGTGGGAACCAGCAATCAGCCCCAGCATTTT.